The sequence of this T cell receptor (beta chain) was determined in a study of post-analysis software for immune sequencing data. At the level of the study: Multiple sclerosis in the patients followed relapsing-remitting, secondary progressive and progressive-relapsing courses. Study conclusions and caveats: There were five or six TRBV segments more frequent in patients than controls, and TRBV5-6, TRBV5-1 and TRBV20-1 were among them.

The CDR3 extends over 17 amino acids. With V trimmed by 4 bases and J by 2 bases, 9 bases remained unmatched. Unique molecular identifiers were built into the TCR beta cDNA libraries. A single record per CDR3 protein comes from TCRdb applying MiXCR to the PCR reads. Of about 760,000 distinct CDR3 sequences listed, about 32% were seen once; the top ten hold around 0.56%. This clonotype was seen only a few times. Its antigen is still unknown. Material for sequencing was blood. This sequence was found in a girl aged 5-17 years with multiple sclerosis. The J gene is TRBJ2-7, the V gene TRBV12-3 or TRBV12-4; 12 nucleotides agree with TRBD1. The CDR3 sequence: CASSSGTGGGLAYEQYF. The CDR3 DNA reads TGTGCCAGCAGTTCCGGGACAGGGGGCGGCCTAGCCTACGAGCAGTACTTC.